Shown below are 2 T cell receptor beta chains from a single sample sequenced in a study of T cells in women clearing cervical HPV infection. Some clones are missing from TCRdb's copy, which holds only in-frame ones; the method was immunoSEQ multiplex PCR. In total, the table holds 20,000 to 25,000 clones. The material sequenced was blood buffy coat. Receptors were obtained from a woman aged 18-70 years with a cervical HPV16 infection that either progressed to CIN3+ or cleared (not recorded which).

On this clone itself: Read data end 3 residues before the CDR3 end; the end is taken from the germline J gene. The chain couples TRBV13 to TRBJ2-1; D call uncertain. Germline V lookup: CDR1 PRHDT, CDR2 FYEKMQ (reference sequence). The V end lost 5 bases, the J end lost 7 bases, and 3 bases lay between the germline ends. CDR3 length equals 10 residues. CDR3 DNA (partial): TGTGCCAGCAGCCAAAATGAG. Protein product: CASSQNE. The full CDR3 is CASSQNEQFF.

The sequenced part of the CDR3 DNA is TGTGCCAGCAGCTCCTGGGACATCACTAGGGGAGAGACG. Translation gives CASSSWDITRGET. The whole CDR3 reads CASSSWDITRGETQYF. J is TRBJ2-3 and V is TRBV7-6; D may be TRBD1 (6 bases). The read comes to an end 3 residues before the CDR3 does, leaving the germline J gene to fill in the end. Germline V gene data show CDR1 as SGHVS and CDR2 as FNYEAQ. CDR3 length: 16 amino acids. The full variable domain, with the rest looked up from reference TRBV7-6 and TRBJ2-3, is GAGVSQSPRYKVTKRGQDVALRCDPISGHVSLYWYRQALGQGPEFLTYFNYEAQQDKSGLPNDRFSAERPEGSISTLTIQRTEQRDSAMYRCASSSWDITRGETQYFGPGTRLTVL.